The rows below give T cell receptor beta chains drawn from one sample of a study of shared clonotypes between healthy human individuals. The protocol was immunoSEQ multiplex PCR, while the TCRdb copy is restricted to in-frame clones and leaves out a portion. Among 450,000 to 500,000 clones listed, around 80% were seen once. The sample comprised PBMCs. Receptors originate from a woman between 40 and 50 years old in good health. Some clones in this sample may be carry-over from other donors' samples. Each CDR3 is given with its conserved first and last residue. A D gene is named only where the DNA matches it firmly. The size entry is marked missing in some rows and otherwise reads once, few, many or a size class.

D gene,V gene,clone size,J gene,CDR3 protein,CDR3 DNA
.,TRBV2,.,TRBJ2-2,CASSGWIGELFF,TGTGCCAGCAGTGGATGGATCGGGGAGCTGTTTTTT
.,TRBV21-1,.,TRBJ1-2,CASSKLGGLANYGYTF,TGTGCCAGCAGCAAATTGGGAGGGCTAGCTAACTATGGCTACACCTTC
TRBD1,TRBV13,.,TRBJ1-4,CASSHMGQGYEKLFF,TGTGCCAGCAGCCACATGGGACAGGGGTATGAAAAACTGTTTTTT
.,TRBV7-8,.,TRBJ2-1,CASSTTGQYNEQFF,TGTGCCAGCAGCACCACCGGGCAATACAATGAGCAGTTCTTC
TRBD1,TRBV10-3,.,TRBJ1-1,CAISGTGGKTEAFF,TGTGCCATCAGTGGGACAGGGGGGAAGACTGAAGCTTTCTTT
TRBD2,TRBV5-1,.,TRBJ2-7,CASSPFPSGRAPYEQYF,TGCGCCAGCAGCCCTTTCCCTAGCGGGAGGGCCCCCTACGAGCAGTACTTC
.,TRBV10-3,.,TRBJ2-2,CAISDYHERLVDTGELFF,TGTGCCATCAGTGACTACCATGAGCGGTTGGTGGACACCGGGGAGCTGTTTTTT
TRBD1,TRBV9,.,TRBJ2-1,CASSSRDREVNEQFF,TGTGCCAGCAGCTCTCGGGACAGGGAGGTCAATGAGCAGTTCTTC
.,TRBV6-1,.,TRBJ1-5,CASSVYRDQPQHF,TGTGCCAGCAGTGTTTACAGGGATCAGCCCCAGCATTTT
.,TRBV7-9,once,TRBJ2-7,CASSLVLTQAYEQYF,TGTGCCAGCAGCTTAGTTCTTACACAAGCCTACGAGCAGTACTTC
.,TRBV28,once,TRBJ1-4,CASSSPGRANEKLFF,TGTGCCAGCAGCTCTCCCGGCCGGGCTAATGAAAAACTGTTTTTT
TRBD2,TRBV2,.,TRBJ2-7,CASIRSGASSYEQYF,TGTGCCAGCATCCGTAGCGGGGCGAGCTCCTACGAGCAGTACTTC
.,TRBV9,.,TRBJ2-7,CASSVAPDSPYEQYF,TGTGCCAGCAGCGTAGCTCCGGACTCGCCCTACGAGCAGTACTTC
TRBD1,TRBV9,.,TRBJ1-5,CASSRGQGSSNQPQHF,TGTGCCAGCAGCCGAGGACAGGGGTCCTCTAATCAGCCCCAGCATTTT
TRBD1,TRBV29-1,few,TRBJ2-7,CSAQGDRGSYEQYF,TGCAGCGCCCAAGGGGACAGAGGCTCCTACGAGCAGTACTTC
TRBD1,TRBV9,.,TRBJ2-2,CASSPTGGADTGELFF,TGTGCCAGCAGTCCTACAGGGGGCGCGGACACCGGGGAGCTGTTTTTT
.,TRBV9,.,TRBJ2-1,CASSGPLAKSYNEQFF,TGTGCCAGCAGCGGCCCCCTAGCGAAATCCTACAATGAGCAGTTCTTC
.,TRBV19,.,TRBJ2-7,CASSITAGAREQYF,TGTGCCAGTAGTATAACGGCAGGGGCTCGCGAGCAGTACTTC
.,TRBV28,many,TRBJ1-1,CASRPQWENTEAFF,TGTGCCAGCAGACCCCAATGGGAGAACACTGAAGCTTTCTTT
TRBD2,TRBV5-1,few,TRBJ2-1,CASSLVPTSSINEQFF,TGCGCCAGCAGCTTGGTACCGACTAGCAGCATCAATGAGCAGTTCTTC
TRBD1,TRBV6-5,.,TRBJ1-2,CASSYSPGGAYGYTF,TGTGCCAGCAGTTACTCCCCAGGGGGCGCCTATGGCTACACCTTC
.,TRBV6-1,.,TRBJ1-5,CASSGERDQPQHF,TGTGCCAGCAGTGGCGAGAGGGATCAGCCCCAGCATTTT
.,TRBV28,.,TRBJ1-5,CASSPRSGSYQPQHF,TGTGCCAGCAGTCCTAGGTCGGGATCTTATCAGCCCCAGCATTTT
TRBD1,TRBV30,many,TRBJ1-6,CAARDRENSPLHF,TGTGCCGCCCGGGACAGAGAAAATTCACCCCTCCACTTT
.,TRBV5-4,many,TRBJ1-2,CASSFGGVPLDYGYTF,TGTGCCAGCAGCTTTGGGGGGGTCCCTCTTGACTATGGCTACACCTTC
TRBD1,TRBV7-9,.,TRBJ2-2,CASSLGGQVAGELFF,TGTGCCAGCAGCTTGGGGGGACAGGTCGCCGGGGAGCTGTTTTTT
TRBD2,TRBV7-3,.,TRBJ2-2,CASSLGTKNTGELFF,TGTGCCAGCAGTCTCGGGACTAAGAACACCGGGGAGCTGTTTTTT
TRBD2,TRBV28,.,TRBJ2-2,CASRYPSSGVNTGELFF,TGTGCCAGCAGATACCCATCTAGCGGGGTAAACACCGGGGAGCTGTTTTTT
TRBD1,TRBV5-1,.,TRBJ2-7,CASSHSTSRGYYEQYF,TGCGCCAGCAGCCACAGCACGAGCAGGGGGTACTACGAGCAGTACTTC
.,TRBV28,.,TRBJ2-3,CASTMDLQLADTQYF,TGTGCCAGCACCATGGATCTCCAACTGGCAGATACGCAGTATTTT
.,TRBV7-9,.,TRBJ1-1,CASSSEVTEAFF,TGTGCCAGCAGCTCGGAGGTCACTGAAGCTTTCTTT
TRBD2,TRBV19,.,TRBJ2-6,CASSIPGLPSGANVLTF,TGTGCCAGTAGTATCCCGGGACTACCCTCTGGGGCCAACGTCCTGACTTTC
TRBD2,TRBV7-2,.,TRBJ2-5,CASSFPGGAETQYF,TGTGCCAGCAGCTTTCCGGGAGGGGCGGAGACCCAGTACTTC
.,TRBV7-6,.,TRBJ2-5,CASSLGRGQEETQYF,TGTGCCAGCAGCTTGGGGCGGGGGCAGGAAGAGACCCAGTACTTC
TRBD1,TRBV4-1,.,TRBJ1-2,CASSFGTANYGYTF,TGCGCCAGCAGCTTCGGGACAGCTAACTATGGCTACACCTTC
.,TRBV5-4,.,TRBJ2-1,CASSPAGYNEQFF,TGTGCCAGCAGCCCCGCTGGGTACAATGAGCAGTTCTTC
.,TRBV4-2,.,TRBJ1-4,CASSQEGTGWSNEKLFF,TGTGCCAGCAGCCAAGAGGGAACAGGGTGGAGTAATGAAAAACTGTTTTTT
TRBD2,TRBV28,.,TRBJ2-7,CASRTRLAGIYEQYF,TGTGCCAGCAGGACACGACTAGCGGGAATTTACGAGCAGTACTTC
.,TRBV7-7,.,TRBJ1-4,CASSGLDEKLFF,TGTGCCAGTTCGGGGCTTGATGAAAAACTGTTTTTT
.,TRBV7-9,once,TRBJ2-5,CASSPGLLQYF,TGTGCCAGCAGCCCCGGACTTTTACAGTACTTC
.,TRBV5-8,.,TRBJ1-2,CASSLVLSRRGYTF,TGTGCCAGCAGCTTGGTGCTGTCCCGTAGGGGCTACACCTTC
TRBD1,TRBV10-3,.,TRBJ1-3,CAISKIRTGESGNTIYF,TGTGCCATCAGTAAAATAAGGACAGGGGAATCTGGAAACACCATATATTTT
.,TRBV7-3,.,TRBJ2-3,CASSSPTRHTDTQYF,TGTGCCAGCAGCTCCCCGACTAGACACACAGATACGCAGTATTTT
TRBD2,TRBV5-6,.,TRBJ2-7,CASSFISGETYEQYF,TGTGCCAGCAGCTTCATCAGCGGGGAGACCTACGAGCAGTACTTC
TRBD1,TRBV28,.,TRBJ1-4,CASSTPGGVEKLFF,TGTGCCAGCAGTACCCCAGGGGGCGTTGAAAAACTGTTTTTT
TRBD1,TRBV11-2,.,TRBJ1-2,CASSSHRGRDYGYTF,TGTGCCAGCAGCTCCCACAGGGGGCGCGACTATGGCTACACCTTC
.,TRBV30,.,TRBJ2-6,CAWSRTLSSGANVLTF,TGTGCCTGGTCCCGAACCCTTAGCTCTGGGGCCAACGTCCTGACTTTC
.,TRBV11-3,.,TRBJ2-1,CASSLGGAQFF,TGTGCCAGCAGCTTGGGGGGGGCGCAGTTCTTC
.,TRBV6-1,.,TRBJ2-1,CASSDRWRRNNEQFF,TGTGCCAGCAGTGATCGGTGGCGCCGGAACAATGAGCAGTTCTTC
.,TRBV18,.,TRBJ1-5,CASSPPGGNSNQPQHF,TGTGCCAGCTCACCCCCGGGGGGAAATAGCAATCAGCCCCAGCATTTT
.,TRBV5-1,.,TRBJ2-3,CASRIDSPFTDTQYF,TGCGCCAGCAGAATTGACTCCCCCTTCACAGATACGCAGTATTTT
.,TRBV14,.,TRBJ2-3,CASSQVRGGTDTQYF,TGTGCCAGCAGCCAAGTCAGGGGAGGCACAGATACGCAGTATTTT
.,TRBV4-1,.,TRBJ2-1,CASSQDPEGHEQFF,TGCGCCAGCAGCCAAGACCCGGAAGGCCATGAGCAGTTCTTC
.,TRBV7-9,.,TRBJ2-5,CASSWGSPQETQYF,TGTGCCAGCAGCTGGGGGAGCCCCCAAGAGACCCAGTACTTC
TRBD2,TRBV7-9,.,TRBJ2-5,CASSSDPGLAGTKETQYF,TGTGCCAGCAGCTCAGACCCCGGACTAGCGGGAACGAAGGAGACCCAGTACTTC
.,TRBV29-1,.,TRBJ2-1,CSVEVPGNEQFF,TGCAGCGTTGAAGTACCCGGCAATGAGCAGTTCTTC
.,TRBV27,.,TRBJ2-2,CASSFGGANTGELFF,TGTGCCAGCAGTTTTGGGGGAGCGAACACCGGGGAGCTGTTTTTT